These 30 T cell receptor beta chains were sequenced from one sample in a study of T cell repertoires in cytomegalovirus infection. The antigens these receptors bind are not known. A single record per CDR3 protein comes from TCRdb applying MiXCR to the reads. This sample carries roughly 920,000 distinct CDR3 sequences, less than 35% of them seen once, and the ten largest clones take roughly an eighth. The source was cultured CD8+ T cells from PBMCs, collected from culture after CMV antigen stimulation. The receptor set was obtained from a human donor in good health (CMV status not recorded). Some clones in this sample may be carry-over from other donors' samples.

This clonotype has more than one count but fewer than ten. This chain connects TRBV27 to TRBJ2-1, with D unclear. V lost 5 bases and J 4 bases, leaving 9 bases between the germline ends. Germline V lookup: CDR1 MNHEY, CDR2 SMNVEV (reference sequence). The CDR3 extends over 13 amino acids. CDR3 amino acids: CASSASVYNEQFF. The CDR3 region has the DNA TGTGCCAGCAGTGCCTCCGTATACAATGAGCAGTTCTTC.

This clonotype was detected a few times. The J gene is TRBJ2-7, the V gene TRBV7-9; TRBD2 matches 10 bases. Germline V gene data show CDR1 as SEHNR and CDR2 as FQNEAQ (reference sequence). The CDR3 length is 15 residues. With 5 bases clipped from V and 6 bases from J, the junction kept 10 bases outside the gene matches. The CDR3 reads CASSQGSGGAFEQYV. The DNA of the CDR3 is TGTGCCAGCAGCCAAGGGAGCGGGGGGGCCTTCGAGCAGTACGTC.

The chain joins TRBV6-2 or TRBV6-3 to TRBJ2-1; 9 nucleotides line up with TRBD1. Germline V CDR1 and CDR2: MNHEY, SVGEGT. There are 16 residues in the CDR3. With 4 bases clipped from V and 1 base from J, the junction kept 5 bases outside the gene matches. The DNA of the CDR3 is TGTGCCAGCAGTTGGACAGGGGAAGGATCCTACAATGAGCAGTTCTTC. Protein sequence: CASSWTGEGSYNEQFF.

This clonotype was picked up a small number of times. The genes are TRBV20-1 and TRBJ2-1, with 7 bases aligning to TRBD1. The CDR3 contains 16 residues. Germline CDR1 and CDR2: DFQATT and SNEGSKA (reference sequence). Trimming cost V 0 bases and J 8 bases; bases outside gene matches: 13. The chain's CDR3 is CSARDTPYRQGDEQFF. CDR3 DNA: TGCAGTGCTAGAGACACTCCTTACAGACAGGGTGATGAGCAGTTCTTC.

Ten or more counts support this clonotype. The V call is TRBV7-8, the J call TRBJ1-1; the match to TRBD1 covers 8 bases. Germline CDR1 SGHVS, CDR2 FQNEAQ. Unmatched junction bases numbered 8, after V lost 4 bases and J lost 4 bases. The CDR3 has 15 amino acids. CDR3 residues: CASSSTTGGGTEAFF. The DNA for the CDR3 is TGTGCCAGCAGCTCGACAACAGGGGGGGGCACTGAAGCTTTCTTT.

The V gene is TRBV6-1, the J gene TRBJ1-4; 8 bases agree with TRBD1. The trim removed 3 bases at V and 2 bases at J, leaving 8 bases unmatched. The CDR3 totals 17 residues. Germline V gives CDR1 MNHNS, CDR2 SASEGT. CDR3 bases: TGTGCCAGCAGTGATTTCCTCCAGGGGGCCACTAATGAAAAACTGTTTTTT. This gives the protein CASSDFLQGATNEKLFF.

This clonotype occurred a few times. The genes are TRBV7-2 and TRBJ2-3, with a weak D call TRBD2 (5 bases). The V end was cut by 2 bases, the J end by 2 bases, with 20 bases between. This CDR3 has 18 residues. Germline V CDR1 and CDR2: SGHTA, FQGNSA. In nucleotides, the CDR3 is TGTGCCAGCAGCTTAAAGATGAGGACGGGGAGTTTCACAGATACGCAGTATTTT. This encodes CASSLKMRTGSFTDTQYF.

This rearrangement joins TRBV27 to TRBJ1-1; D is uncertain. CDR3 size: 12 residues. Trimming stripped 4 bases from V and 6 bases from J, with 9 bases between. Germline CDR1 is MNHEY and CDR2 is SMNVEV (reference sequence). CDR3 region: CASSSYTAEAFF. In nucleotides, the CDR3 is TGTGCCAGCAGTTCCTACACGGCTGAAGCTTTCTTT.

The chain has TRBV19 and TRBJ2-2; TRBD1 is a possible D gene (5 bases). CDR3 length: 17 amino acids. V shed 5 bases and J shed 2 bases, with 18 bases lying between them. The germline V gene encodes CDR1 LNHDA and CDR2 SQIVND (reference sequence). The CDR3 loop reads CASSVDGQAYNTGELFF. The CDR3 bases are TGTGCCAGTAGTGTCGATGGACAAGCGTATAACACCGGGGAGCTGTTTTTT.

The J gene is TRBJ2-1, the V gene TRBV29-1; 7 nucleotides match TRBD1. There are 16 residues in the CDR3. The J segment lost 10 bases and the V segment lost 6 bases, leaving 21 bases of the junction unmatched. The germline gives CDR1 SQVTM, CDR2 ANQGSEA. The CDR3 here is CSVRGQARESVVEQFF. CDR3 sequence (DNA): TGCAGCGTCCGAGGACAGGCTAGGGAATCGGTTGTAGAGCAGTTCTTC.

This rearrangement joins TRBV11-1 to TRBJ2-4; no definite D call. The germline CDR1 and CDR2 sequences are SGHAT and FQDESV (reference sequence). The CDR3 totals 16 residues. With 0 bases removed from V and 5 bases from J, the gap between germline ends came to 14 bases. Here the CDR3 reads CASSLASPDGQNIQYF. In DNA, the CDR3 is TGTGCCAGCAGCTTAGCGTCGCCAGATGGGCAAAACATTCAGTACTTC.

Of note for this clonotype: Sequence at one end of the junction differs from germline and may be a read error. The chain carries TRBV7-9 and TRBJ1-1, with 8 bases aligning to TRBD1. The CDR3 is made up of 14 amino acids. Germline V gene sequence: CDR1 SEHNR, CDR2 FQNEAQ (reference sequence). The DNA for the CDR3 is TGTGCCAACAGCTTAGGACAGGGAGGCACTGAAGCTTTCTTT. Translation: CANSLGQGGTEAFF.

The rearrangement uses TRBV6-5 and TRBJ2-3; 12 bases agree with TRBD2. V shed 4 bases and J 7 bases; nucleotides not matched to a gene: 6. The CDR3 spans 15 residues. Germline lookup yields CDR1 MNHEY and CDR2 SVGAGI. The CDR3 sequence is CASSSTGLAGNTQYF. The CDR3 coding sequence is TGTGCCAGCAGTTCGACGGGACTAGCGGGCAATACGCAGTATTTT.

This chain connects TRBV12-3 or TRBV12-4 to TRBJ2-1; D is ambiguous. Trimming removed 6 bases at V and 2 bases at J, with 5 bases between. There are 12 residues in the CDR3. DNA for the CDR3: TGTGCCAGCAGCACTACCTACAATGAGCAGTTCTTC. This gives the protein CASSTTYNEQFF.

This clonotype was found a few times. V is TRBV7-9 and J is TRBJ1-2; 7 bases align to TRBD1. Germline lookup yields CDR1 SEHNR and CDR2 FQNEAQ (reference sequence). The trim removed 8 bases at V and 8 bases at J, leaving 5 bases unmatched. This CDR3 is built from 11 residues. In nucleotides, the CDR3 is TGTGCCAGCGCCACAGGGGAAGGCTACACCTTC. It is translated as CASATGEGYTF.

This clonotype has only a few counts. This chain links TRBV6-1 with TRBJ2-1, with D perhaps matching TRBD2 (5 bases). The V end lost 5 bases, the J end lost 0 bases, and 11 bases lay between the germline ends. Per germline, CDR1 MNHNS and CDR2 SASEGT. This CDR3 comprises 15 residues. The CDR3 loop reads CASSKFGSSYNEQFF. CDR3 sequence (DNA): TGTGCCAGCAGTAAATTTGGGAGCTCCTACAATGAGCAGTTCTTC.

CDR3 sequence: CASSLVADSGNTIYF. The DNA of the CDR3 is TGTGCCAGCAGCTTAGTGGCGGACTCTGGAAACACCATATATTTT. The chain uses TRBV7-6 and TRBJ1-3, with D uncertain. The CDR3 contains 15 residues. With 1 base removed from V and 0 bases from J, the gap between germline ends came to 7 bases. Germline assignment: CDR1 SGHVS and CDR2 FNYEAQ. Full variable domain (rest looked up from reference TRBV7-6 and TRBJ1-3): GAGVSQSPRYKVTKRGQDVALRCDPISGHVSLYWYRQALGQGPEFLTYFNYEAQQDKSGLPNDRFSAERPEGSISTLTIQRTEQRDSAMYRCASSLVADSGNTIYFGEGSWLTVV.

V gene TRBV7-7 combines with J gene TRBJ1-4, with a possible D match to TRBD1 (6 bases). CDR3 length: 15 residues. Germline V lookup: CDR1 SSHAT, CDR2 FNYEAQ (reference sequence). CDR3 sequence (DNA): TGTGCTAGCCGCCTCCAAGGGGGGAATAATGAAAAACTGTTTTTT. Translating it yields CASRLQGGNNEKLFF.

This clonotype was observed a handful of times. The V and J genes are TRBV7-8 and TRBJ2-3; D uncertain. Trimming shortened V by 4 bases and J by 4 bases, and 6 bases separated the two germline ends. Germline-derived CDR1 and CDR2 are SGHVS and FQNEAQ. The CDR3 contains 12 residues. CDR3 residues: CASSSPADTQYF. CDR3 nucleotide sequence: TGTGCCAGCAGCTCCCCTGCAGATACGCAGTATTTT.

The chain uses TRBV7-3 and TRBJ2-1, with 14 bases lining up with TRBD2. The junction had 5 bases not matched to a gene; V was cut back by 5 bases and J by 2 bases. CDR1 and CDR2 (germline): SGHTA, FQGTGA. The CDR3 covers 17 residues. CDR3 sequence: CASSPGLAGGTYNEQFF. The CDR3 region has the DNA TGTGCCAGCAGCCCAGGACTAGCGGGGGGCACCTACAATGAGCAGTTCTTC. Filled out from reference TRBV7-3 and TRBJ2-1, the complete variable domain reads GAGVSQTPSNKVTEKGKYVELRCDPISGHTALYWYRQSLGQGPEFLIYFQGTGAADDSGLPNDRFFAVRPEGSVSTLKIQRTERGDSAVYLCASSPGLAGGTYNEQFFGPGTRLTVL.

This chain links TRBV9 with TRBJ1-1, with D uncertain. V gave up 0 bases and J gave up 7 bases, with 4 bases separating them. The V gene's germline CDR1 is SGDLS and CDR2 YYNGEE. This CDR3 is 11 amino acids long. The CDR3 region is CASSVASEAFF. Here the CDR3 DNA reads TGTGCCAGCAGCGTAGCAAGTGAAGCTTTCTTT.

This sequence joins TRBV12-5 and TRBJ2-1, with TRBD2 matching over 11 bases. Germline trimming cut 1 base from V and 7 bases from J; bases unmatched to any gene: 9. Looked up from germline, CDR1 is LGHNT and CDR2 is FRNRAP. The CDR3 has 17 residues. The CDR3 nucleotides read TGTGCTAGTGGTTTGGGACTAGCGGGGCCCCTGATAAATGAGCAGTTCTTC. This codes for CASGLGLAGPLINEQFF.

J is TRBJ2-1 and V is TRBV13, with TRBD1 identical over 10 bases. In germline, CDR1 is PRHDT, CDR2 FYEKMQ (reference sequence). The ends lost 5 bases at V and 6 bases at J; junction bases unmatched: 7. This CDR3 is 15 amino acids long. The DNA of the CDR3 is TGTGCCAGCAGCCCCTGGGACAGGGGCGGCAATGAGCAGTTCTTC. It is translated as CASSPWDRGGNEQFF.

V is TRBV27 and J is TRBJ2-2, with 9 bases that match TRBD1. V lost 2 bases, J lost 3 bases, and 16 bases stayed unmatched. In germline, CDR1 is MNHEY, CDR2 SMNVEV (reference sequence). This CDR3 is 20 amino acids long. The CDR3 here is CASSLIIGTETGGYTGELFF. In nucleotides, the CDR3 is TGTGCCAGCAGTTTAATCATAGGCACCGAAACAGGGGGCTACACCGGGGAGCTGTTTTTT.

The gene calls are TRBV28 and TRBJ1-6; no definite D call. V was trimmed by 3 bases and J by 14 bases, leaving 5 bases between them. Germline V gives CDR1 MDHEN, CDR2 SYDVKM. The CDR3 covers 10 residues. Here the CDR3 DNA reads TGTGCCAGCAGTTTCGGAACCCTCCACTTT. It codes for CASSFGTLHF.

The chain couples TRBV13 to TRBJ2-7, with D perhaps assigned TRBD1 or TRBD2 (6 bases each). V shed 5 bases and J shed 5 bases, with 10 bases lying between them. CDR1 is PRHDT and CDR2 is FYEKMQ in the germline V gene (reference sequence). The CDR3 is 12 amino acids. This CDR3 reads CASSEEGDEQYF. The CDR3 coding sequence is TGTGCCAGCAGCGAGGAGGGGGACGAGCAGTACTTC.

This clonotype was detected only a few times. The rearrangement joins TRBV27 to TRBJ2-3; D is possibly TRBD1 (5 bases). The CDR3 has 16 residues. Germline loops: CDR1 MNHEY, CDR2 SMNVEV (reference sequence). V lost 1 base and J lost 3, with 14 bases in between. CDR3 residues: CASSLLRQRKTDTQYF. CDR3 nucleotide sequence: TGTGCCAGCAGTTTATTGAGACAGCGAAAAACAGATACGCAGTATTTT.

The chain recombines TRBV7-9 with TRBJ1-1; D is undetermined. The CDR3 is 14 residues long. Germline V gene sequence: CDR1 SEHNR, CDR2 FQNEAQ (reference sequence). With 1 base removed from V and 5 bases from J, the gap between germline ends came to 11 bases. The CDR3 is CASSLELGGTEAFF. Here the CDR3 DNA reads TGTGCCAGCAGCTTAGAACTGGGAGGGACTGAAGCTTTCTTT.

The rearrangement uses TRBV7-6 and TRBJ2-5, with D possibly being TRBD2 (5 bases). This CDR3 is built from 16 residues. Germline CDR1 SGHVS, CDR2 FNYEAQ. V lost 4 bases to trimming and J lost 3 bases, with 18 bases between them. The CDR3 region has the DNA TGTGCCAGCAGCTCGGGCGAGGGAGCGAATAAAGAGACCCAGTACTTC. It codes for CASSSGEGANKETQYF.

This clonotype was seen a few times. This chain links TRBV6-1 with TRBJ2-5, with D perhaps matching TRBD2 (6 bases). Germline V CDR1 and CDR2: MNHNS, SASEGT. This CDR3 contains 14 residues. V was cut by 2 bases and J by 8 bases, with 15 bases left in between. The CDR3 nucleotides read TGTGCCAGCAGTGAATGGGGGGACCATGACACCCAGTACTTC. Amino acids: CASSEWGDHDTQYF.